The 9 T cell receptor beta chains listed next were all sequenced from one sample in a study of molecular identifiers for immune sequencing clone quantification. TCRdb itself ran the PCR reads through MiXCR, one entry per CDR3 protein. The data hold some 100,000 distinct CDR3 sequences, with 36% observed a single time. Material: naive CD8+ T cells from blood, with Jurkat cell RNA spiked in. Subset denoted: FACS-sorted CD8+CD4-CCR7+CD45RA+ naive T cells. These receptors originate from a human donor in good health. Some libraries in this study had Jurkat cell RNA spiked in.

Comment on this clonotype: The germline gene is not matched at one end of the junction; a read error may be the cause. V is TRBV7-2 and J is TRBJ2-3, with D possibly being TRBD2 (6 bases). CDR1 is SGHTA and CDR2 is FQGNSA in the germline V gene. The CDR3 has 17 residues. The CDR3 protein is CASSLLRREYLRDTQYF. The DNA for the CDR3 is TGTGCCAGCAGCTTACTTCGACGGGAGTACCTCAGAGATACGCAGTACTTT.

The table lists this clonotype with a few counts. This chain links TRBV5-6 with TRBJ2-3; 7 nucleotides match TRBD2. V was clipped by 4 bases and J by 4 bases; unmatched bases: 12. Germline lookup yields CDR1 SGHDT and CDR2 YYEEEE. The CDR3 sequence is 16 residues long. CDR3 amino acids: CASSLMGGRDSDTQYF. The CDR3 region has the DNA TGTGCCAGCAGCCTAATGGGAGGGAGGGACTCAGATACGCAGTATTTT.

This clonotype was seen at least ten times. V usage is TRBV7-9 and J usage is TRBJ2-2; D is undetermined. CDR3 length: 14 amino acids. Germline CDR1 is SEHNR and CDR2 is FQNEAQ (reference sequence). Trimming stripped 0 bases from V and 7 bases from J, with 9 bases between. The CDR3 region has the DNA TGTGCCAGCAGCTTAGCTCTCGAAATCGGGGAGCTGTTTTTT. Its protein is CASSLALEIGELFF.

This clonotype turned up a few times. The chain links TRBV19 to TRBJ1-5; weak D call: TRBD1 (6 bases). Trimming took 1 base from V and 5 from J, leaving 9 bases between them. The CDR3 has 14 residues. CDR1 is LNHDA and CDR2 is SQIVND in the germline V gene (reference sequence). The CDR3 sequence: CASSIGDIHQPQHF. The CDR3 DNA follows: TGTGCCAGTAGTATAGGGGACATCCATCAGCCCCAGCATTTT. Full variable domain (outside the CDR3, taken from reference TRBV19 and TRBJ1-5): DGGITQSPKYLFRKEGQNVTLSCEQNLNHDAMYWYRQDPGQGLRLIYYSQIVNDFQKGDIAEGYSVSREKKESFPLTVTSAQKNPTAFYLCASSIGDIHQPQHFGDGTRLSIL.

This clonotype was observed at least ten times. The genes are TRBV7-8 and TRBJ1-6; the D is unclear. The CDR3 extends over 14 amino acids. With 4 bases removed from V and 9 bases from J, the gap between germline ends came to 13 bases. The germline CDR1 and CDR2 sequences are SGHVS and FQNEAQ. CDR3 loop: CASSSHSAGSPLHF. The CDR3 DNA is TGTGCCAGCAGCTCCCACAGCGCGGGTTCACCCCTCCACTTT.

A word on this clonotype: The conserved phenylalanine or tryptophan is not found at the CDR3 terminus, so this likely reflects a read error. This chain connects TRBV7-8 to TRBJ2-3; TRBD2 agrees at 13 bases. CDR3 length: 16 amino acids. Germline CDR1 is SGHVS and CDR2 is FQNEAQ. The V segment lost 6 bases and the J segment 2 bases; nucleotides outside the gene matches: 5. The CDR3 DNA sequence: TGTGCCAGCAGTCGAGGGACTAGCGGGATCACAGATACGCAGTATCTT. Its protein product is CASSRGTSGITDTQYL.

As for this clonotype: Given a much more abundant clone one base away, this may be a read error. The V call is TRBV10-3, the J call TRBJ1-5; D unresolved. Per the germline V gene, CDR1 is ENHRY and CDR2 is SYGVKD. The CDR3 consists of 12 residues. The CDR3 sequence is CAASPSNQPQLF. In DNA form, the CDR3 reads TGTGCCGCCTCACCCAGCAATCAGCCCCAGCTTTTT.

This chain connects TRBV14 to TRBJ1-2; 7 bases fit TRBD1. CDR3 size: 14 residues. The ends lost 6 bases at V and 2 bases at J; junction bases unmatched: 6. CDR1 is SGHDN, CDR2 FVKESK, per germline. For the CDR3, the DNA is TGTGCCAGCAGGATACAGGGGAACAACTATGGCTACACCTTC. Protein product: CASRIQGNNYGYTF.

As for this clonotype: This may stem from a read error, because a much larger clone lies one nucleotide away. The genes are TRBV28 and TRBJ1-5; the D is unclear. V lost 5 bases and J 9 bases, leaving 8 bases between the germline ends. The CDR3 loop spans 11 amino acids. From germline, CDR1 is MDHEN and CDR2 SYDVKM. This chain's CDR3 is CASSKTRPQHF. In nucleotides, the CDR3 is TGTGCCAGCAGTAAAACCCGGCCCCAGCATTTT.